Listed below are T cell receptor beta chains from one sample, sequenced in a study of blood T cell repertoires in COVID-19. The repertoire was sequenced with immunoSEQ multiplex PCR; TCRdb's copy has only in-frame clones and lacks some. The data hold about 430,000 clones, with around 90% observed a single time. The sample consisted of peripheral blood. All receptors come from a man in his late teens or twenties with COVID-19, enrolled during active disease. Both conserved end residues are part of each CDR3. A D gene is named only where the DNA matches it firmly. Only some rows state a clone size, as once, few, many or a class for expanded clones.

size: NA
D: NA
V: TRBV16
J: TRBJ1-1
CDR3: CASSQPTVRDTEAFF
DNA: TGTGCCAGCAGCCAGCCGACGGTGAGGGACACTGAAGCTTTCTTT

size: many
D: TRBD1
V: TRBV19
J: TRBJ2-7
CDR3: CASRGTAYEQYF
DNA: TGTGCCAGTAGGGGGACAGCGTACGAGCAGTACTTC

size: once
D: NA
V: TRBV7-8
J: TRBJ2-1
CDR3: CASSPTVDNEQFF
DNA: TGTGCCAGCAGCCCCACTGTGGACAATGAGCAGTTCTTC

size: NA
D: TRBD1
V: TRBV6-5
J: TRBJ1-2
CDR3: CASRSDRDYGYTF
DNA: TGTGCCAGCAGGTCGGACAGGGACTATGGCTACACCTTC

size: NA
D: NA
V: TRBV27
J: TRBJ2-2
CDR3: CASSSHLSGELFF
DNA: TGTGCCAGCAGTTCGCATCTCAGCGGGGAGCTGTTTTTT

size: NA
D: NA
V: TRBV6-1
J: TRBJ2-3
CDR3: CASSELGGRGDTQYF
DNA: TGTGCCAGCAGTGAATTGGGTGGGAGGGGGGATACGCAGTATTTT

size: NA
D: TRBD1
V: TRBV7-9
J: TRBJ1-4
CDR3: CASSLTGPNEKLFF
DNA: TGTGCCAGCAGCTTGACAGGGCCAAACGAAAAACTGTTTTTT

size: NA
D: NA
V: TRBV25-1
J: TRBJ2-7
CDR3: CASRDSGTYEQYF
DNA: TGTGCCAGCAGAGACTCCGGGACCTACGAGCAGTACTTC

size: NA
D: NA
V: TRBV27
J: TRBJ1-2
CDR3: CASSLTGIGYTF
DNA: TGTGCCAGCAGTTTAACCGGGATTGGCTACACCTTC

size: NA
D: TRBD2
V: TRBV5-6
J: TRBJ2-3
CDR3: CASSLGSSGIPGTQYF
DNA: TGTGCCAGCAGCTTGGGGTCTAGCGGGATACCGGGTACGCAGTATTTT

size: NA
D: NA
V: TRBV11-3
J: TRBJ2-5
CDR3: CASSLYSQETQYF
DNA: TGTGCCAGCAGCTTGTACAGCCAAGAGACCCAGTACTTC

size: NA
D: TRBD2
V: TRBV29-1
J: TRBJ2-5
CDR3: CSVTLAEGFQETQYF
DNA: TGCAGCGTTACCCTAGCGGAGGGCTTTCAAGAGACCCAGTACTTC

size: NA
D: NA
V: TRBV12-3/TRBV12-4
J: TRBJ2-2
CDR3: CASSSFTAGELFF
DNA: TGTGCCAGCAGTAGTTTTACAGCCGGGGAGCTGTTTTTT

size: NA
D: NA
V: TRBV19
J: TRBJ2-4
CDR3: CASSILDRLDIQYF
DNA: TGTGCCAGTAGTATCTTAGACAGGCTCGACATTCAGTACTTC

size: NA
D: TRBD2
V: TRBV4-2
J: TRBJ2-1
CDR3: CASSPTSGSLGEQFF
DNA: TGTGCCAGCAGCCCAACTAGCGGGAGTTTGGGTGAGCAGTTCTTC

size: NA
D: NA
V: TRBV11-2
J: TRBJ1-5
CDR3: CASSSTDSRNQPQHF
DNA: TGTGCCAGCAGCTCTACCGACAGCCGGAATCAGCCCCAGCATTTT